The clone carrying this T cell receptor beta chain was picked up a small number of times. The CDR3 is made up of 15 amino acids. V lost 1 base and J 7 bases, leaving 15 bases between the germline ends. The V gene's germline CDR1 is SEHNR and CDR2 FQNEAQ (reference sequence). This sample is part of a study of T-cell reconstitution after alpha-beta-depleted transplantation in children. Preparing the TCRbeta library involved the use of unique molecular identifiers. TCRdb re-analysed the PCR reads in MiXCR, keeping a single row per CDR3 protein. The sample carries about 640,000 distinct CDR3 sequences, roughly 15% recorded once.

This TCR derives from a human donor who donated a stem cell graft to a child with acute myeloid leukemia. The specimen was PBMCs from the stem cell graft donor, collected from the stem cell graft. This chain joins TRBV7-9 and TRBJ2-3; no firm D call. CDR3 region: CASSLGPSDTNTQYF. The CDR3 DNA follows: TGTGCCAGCAGCTTAGGACCCTCCGATACTAATACGCAGTATTTT.